This note documents a single TCR beta chain sequence. Use of 60 Vbeta and 13 Jbeta primers characterized the PCR. Sequencing used immunoSEQ multiplex PCR; TCRdb keeps in-frame clones, though not all of them. The sample has roughly 55,000 clones; roughly 77% are singletons. This sample is part of a study of cytomegalovirus exposure and HLA in healthy donors. Germline loops: CDR1 ENHRY, CDR2 SYGVKD. V lost 0 bases, J lost 16 bases, and 16 bases stayed unmatched. CDR3 length equals 16 residues. The chain is built from TRBV10-3 and TRBJ2-1, with 9 bases identical to TRBD2. This sequence originates from a female donor in good health and CMV-seronegative. The sequencing sample was made of PBMCs. CDR3 sequence (DNA): TGTGCCATCAGTGAGTCAGGGGCTAGCGGGGCCGGACCTGGATTCTTC. Residues: CAISESGASGAGPGFF.